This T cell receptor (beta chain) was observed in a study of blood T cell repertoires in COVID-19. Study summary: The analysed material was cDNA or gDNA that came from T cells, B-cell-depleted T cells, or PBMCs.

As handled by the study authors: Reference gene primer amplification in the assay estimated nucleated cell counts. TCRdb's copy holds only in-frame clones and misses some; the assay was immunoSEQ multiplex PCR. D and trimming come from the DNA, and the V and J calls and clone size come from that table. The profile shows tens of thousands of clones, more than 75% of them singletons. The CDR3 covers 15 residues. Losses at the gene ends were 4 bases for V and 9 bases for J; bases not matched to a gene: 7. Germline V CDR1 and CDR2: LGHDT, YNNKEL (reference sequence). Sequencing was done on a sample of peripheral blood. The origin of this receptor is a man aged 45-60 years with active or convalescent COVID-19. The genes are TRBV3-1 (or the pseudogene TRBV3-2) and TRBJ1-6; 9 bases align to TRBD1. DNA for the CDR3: TGTGCCAGCAGCCTCCTGGACAGGGGAGGTTCACCCCTCCACTTT. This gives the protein CASSLLDRGGSPLHF.